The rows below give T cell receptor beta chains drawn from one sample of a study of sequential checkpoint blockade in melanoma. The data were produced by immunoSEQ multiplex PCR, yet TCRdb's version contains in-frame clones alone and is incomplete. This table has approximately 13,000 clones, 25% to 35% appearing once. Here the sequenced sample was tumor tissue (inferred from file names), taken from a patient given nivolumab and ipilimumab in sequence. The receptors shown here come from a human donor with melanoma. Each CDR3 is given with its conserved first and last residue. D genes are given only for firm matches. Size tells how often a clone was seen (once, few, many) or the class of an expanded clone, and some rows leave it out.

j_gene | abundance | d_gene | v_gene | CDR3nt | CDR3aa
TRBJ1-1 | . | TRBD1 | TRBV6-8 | TGTGCCAGCAGCCTCCAGGGGGCCACTGAAGCTTTCTTT | CASSLQGATEAFF
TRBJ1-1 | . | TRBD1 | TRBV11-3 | TGTGCCAGCAGCCAGGGACAGGGGGCGCACTATGCTACTGAAGCTTTCTTT | CASSQGQGAHYATEAFF
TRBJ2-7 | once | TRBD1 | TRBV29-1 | TGCAGCATCCAACAGGGGGTTACCTACGAGCAGTACTTC | CSIQQGVTYEQYF
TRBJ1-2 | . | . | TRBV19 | TGTGCCAGTAGTATAACCTCCGCCCGCCGGGGCGGCGGCTATGGCTACACCTTC | CASSITSARRGGGYGYTF
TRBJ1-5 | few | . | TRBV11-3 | TGTGCCAGCAGCTCCGGGGGTAGCAATCAGCCCCAGCATTTT | CASSSGGSNQPQHF
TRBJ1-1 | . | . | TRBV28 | TGTGCCAGCAGTTTAAGGATTCGGGCTGAAGCTTTCTTT | CASSLRIRAEAFF
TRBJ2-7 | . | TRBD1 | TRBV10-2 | TGCGCCAGCAGCTATGACAGGGGGATCTACGAGCAGTACTTC | CASSYDRGIYEQYF
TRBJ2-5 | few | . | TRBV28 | TGTGCCAGCAGTTTTTCTTCCGACAGGGGAGGGGAGACCCAGTACTTC | CASSFSSDRGGETQYF
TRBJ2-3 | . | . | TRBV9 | TGTGCCAGCAGTCTCTTCAGCACAGATACGCAGTATTTT | CASSLFSTDTQYF
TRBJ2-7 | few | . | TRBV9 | TGTGCCAGCAGCGTAGGAGCGGGCGCCCAGCGCGAGCAGTACTTC | CASSVGAGAQREQYF
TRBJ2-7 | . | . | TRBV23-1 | TGCGCCAGCAGTCAATTGTATAGGCTAAGCAACCGCGAGCAGTACTTC | CASSQLYRLSNREQYF
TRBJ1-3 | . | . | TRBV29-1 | TGCAGCGTTGATGTCGCACAGGGAGGCAACACCATATATTTT | CSVDVAQGGNTIYF
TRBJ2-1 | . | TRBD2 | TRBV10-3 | TGTGCCATCAGTGAGTTTTGGCGGGAGGGCCCTCCCGAGCGTGAGCAGTTCTTC | CAISEFWREGPPEREQFF
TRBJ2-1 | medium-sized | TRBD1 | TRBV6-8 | TGTGCCAGCACCCCCTTATCGGGGACAGTGGCGAATGAGCAGTTCTTC | CASTPLSGTVANEQFF
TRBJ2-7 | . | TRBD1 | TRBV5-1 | TGCGCCAGCAGCCTCCGGGACAGGTCCTACGAGCAGTACTTC | CASSLRDRSYEQYF
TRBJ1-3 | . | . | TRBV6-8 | TGTGCCAGCAGTTACTCTCGGGCTTGGGAAACTGGAAACACCATATATTTT | CASSYSRAWETGNTIYF
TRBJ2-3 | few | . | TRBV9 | TGTGCCAGCAGCTTCCGGGCAGATACGCAGTATTTT | CASSFRADTQYF
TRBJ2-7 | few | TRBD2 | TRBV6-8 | TGTGCCATCAGTGTATCCCGTGGGGGGGCCTACGAGCAGTACTTC | CAISVSRGGAYEQYF
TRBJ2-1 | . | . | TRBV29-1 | TGCAGCGCCCCGGGCGGGATCGCCTACAATGAGCAGTTCTTC | CSAPGGIAYNEQFF
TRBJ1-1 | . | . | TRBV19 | TGTGCCAGTAGTCAGAGCAGGCGCATGAACACTGAAGCTTTCTTT | CASSQSRRMNTEAFF
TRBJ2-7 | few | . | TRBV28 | TGTGCCAGCAGTGTAGGGGCGCGGGACGAGCAGTACTTC | CASSVGARDEQYF
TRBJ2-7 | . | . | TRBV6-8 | TGTGCCAGCAGTTCTCAGGGGTTCGGCGAGCAGTACTTC | CASSSQGFGEQYF
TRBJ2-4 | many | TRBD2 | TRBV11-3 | TGTGCCAGCAGCTTAGAAGCTTACGGGAGGGGAAACATTCAGTACTTC | CASSLEAYGRGNIQYF
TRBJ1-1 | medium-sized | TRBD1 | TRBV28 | TGTGCCAGCAGTCCGGAATCGTCAGGGGGAGCTTTCTTT | CASSPESSGGAFF
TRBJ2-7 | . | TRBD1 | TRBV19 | TGTGCCAGTAGTACCCAGGGGGCGAGGGAGCAGTACTTC | CASSTQGAREQYF
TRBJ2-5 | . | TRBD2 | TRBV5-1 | TGCGCCAGCAGCTCCTGGACTAGCGGGAGTCCGGGGGCGGAGACCCAGTACTTC | CASSSWTSGSPGAETQYF
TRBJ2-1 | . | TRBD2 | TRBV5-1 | TGCGCCAGCAGCGGGGGGACTAGCGGGAATGAGCAGTTCTTC | CASSGGTSGNEQFF
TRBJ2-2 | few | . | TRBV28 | TGTGCCAGCAGTTCTCACTGGTTGGACAGCCCGAACACCGGGGAGCTGTTTTTT | CASSSHWLDSPNTGELFF
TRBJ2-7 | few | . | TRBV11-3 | TGTGCCAGCAGCCCTCCCGGACGGAAATTGGAGGGGCAGTACTTC | CASSPPGRKLEGQYF
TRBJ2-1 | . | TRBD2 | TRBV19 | TGTGCCAGTAGTATAGACCTCACTAGCGCTAGCCGCCACAATGAGCAGTTCTTC | CASSIDLTSASRHNEQFF
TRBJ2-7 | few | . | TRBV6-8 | TGTGCCAGCAGTTCTCACAGGCCGGGGGAGCAGTACTTC | CASSSHRPGEQYF
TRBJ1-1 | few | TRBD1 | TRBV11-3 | TGTGCCAGCAGCTGGGGACAGGGGACGAACACTGAAGCTTTCTTT | CASSWGQGTNTEAFF
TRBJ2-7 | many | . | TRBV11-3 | TGTGCCAGCAGCCAGGGCCAGGGAAACCACGAGCAGTACTTC | CASSQGQGNHEQYF
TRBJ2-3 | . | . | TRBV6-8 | TGTGCCAGCAGTCCTCTCGGGTCGGGCACCACAGATACGCAGTATTTT | CASSPLGSGTTDTQYF
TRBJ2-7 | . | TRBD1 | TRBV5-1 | TGCGCCAGCAGCTTGACAGGGGGCGAATACGAGCAGTACTTC | CASSLTGGEYEQYF
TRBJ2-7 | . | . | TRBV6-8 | TGTGCCAGCAGTCCAGATCAGGGGCCCTACGAGCAGTACTTC | CASSPDQGPYEQYF
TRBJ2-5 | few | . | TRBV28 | TGTGCCAGCAGTCGAGGGACTGTACAAGAGACCCAGTACTTC | CASSRGTVQETQYF
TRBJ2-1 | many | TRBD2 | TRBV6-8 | TGTGCCAGCACCCGTGCGGGGGGTTACAATGAGCAGTTCTTC | CASTRAGGYNEQFF
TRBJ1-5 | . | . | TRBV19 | TGTGCCAGTAGTATAGGTGCGGCGGACTATAGCAATCAGCCCCAGCATTTT | CASSIGAADYSNQPQHF
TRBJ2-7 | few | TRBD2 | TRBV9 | TGTGCCAGCAGTGGGAGACTAGCGGGAGCCTACGAGCAGTACTTC | CASSGRLAGAYEQYF
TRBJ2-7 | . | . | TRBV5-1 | TGCGCCAGCAGCTTGGCTGGCACTAGCTACGAGCAGTACTTC | CASSLAGTSYEQYF
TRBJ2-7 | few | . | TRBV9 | TGTGCCAGCACCCCAGGGGATACTAGGTTCTACGAGCAGTACTTC | CASTPGDTRFYEQYF
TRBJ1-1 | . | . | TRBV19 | TGTGCCAGTAGCCGTCGGGGAGGGGAAGGGGTAGACACTGAAGCTTTCTTT | CASSRRGGEGVDTEAFF
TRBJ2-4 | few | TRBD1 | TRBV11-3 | TGTGCCAGCAGCTTAGACGGGACGGGACAGGGGATAAACATTCAGTACTTC | CASSLDGTGQGINIQYF
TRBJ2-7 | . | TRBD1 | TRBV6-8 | TGTGCCAGCAGCCACGCCCGGGACAGGGGCTCATACGAGCAGTACTTC | CASSHARDRGSYEQYF
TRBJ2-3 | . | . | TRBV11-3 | TGTGCCAGCAGCCCAGGTGGGGGCGGAGTCCGCACAGATACGCAGTATTTT | CASSPGGGGVRTDTQYF
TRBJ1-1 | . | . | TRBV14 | TGTGCCAGCAGCCAAGATGAAACAGGGTATCAAGAGAGTGAAGCTTTCTTT | CASSQDETGYQESEAFF
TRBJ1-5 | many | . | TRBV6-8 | TGTGCCAGCACCTGGGGGCCGCGGCAGCCCCAGCATTTT | CASTWGPRQPQHF
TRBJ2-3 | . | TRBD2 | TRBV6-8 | TGTGCCAGCAGTGACAGCGGGGGCACAGATACGCAGTATTTT | CASSDSGGTDTQYF
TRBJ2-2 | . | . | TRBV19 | TGTGCCAGTACCCCCGCGGGGAACCTAAGGGGCACCGGGGAGCTGTTTTTT | CASTPAGNLRGTGELFF
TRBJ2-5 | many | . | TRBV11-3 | TGTGCCAGCAGCTTATGGCGTACACCCCAAGAGACCCAGTACTTC | CASSLWRTPQETQYF
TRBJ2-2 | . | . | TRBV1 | TGCGCCAGCAGCCAGACTGGGACTAGCGGGAGGGGGAACACCGGGGAGCTGTTTTTT | CASSQTGTSGRGNTGELFF
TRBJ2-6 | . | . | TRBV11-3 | TGTGCCAGCAGCTTACTGAATACGGGCGCCAACGTCCTGACTTTC | CASSLLNTGANVLTF
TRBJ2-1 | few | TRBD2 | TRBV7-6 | TGTGCCAGCAGCTCCCAACCCCCGGGACTAGCGGGAGGGGGCAATGAGCAGTTCTTC | CASSSQPPGLAGGGNEQFF
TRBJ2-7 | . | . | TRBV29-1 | TGCAGCGTCCATACCGGGCCCTTTTATCACGAGCAGTACTTC | CSVHTGPFYHEQYF
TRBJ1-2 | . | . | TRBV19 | TGTGCCAGTAGTATTATGGGAGACGATGGCTACACCTTC | CASSIMGDDGYTF
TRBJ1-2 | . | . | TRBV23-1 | TGCGCCAGCAGCTGGGACAACCGTGGTGGCTACACCTTC | CASSWDNRGGYTF
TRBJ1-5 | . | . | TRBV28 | TGTGCCAGCAAGGGCCGAAGCAATCAGCCCCAGCATTTT | CASKGRSNQPQHF
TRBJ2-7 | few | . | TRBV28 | TGTGCCAGCAGTTTAGTAGATCAGAGCTCCTACGAGCAGTACTTC | CASSLVDQSSYEQYF
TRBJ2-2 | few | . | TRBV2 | TGTGCCAGCAGTGATTGGGGCGCAGGGGTCGGCGGGGAGCTGTTTTTT | CASSDWGAGVGGELFF